Each of the 24 T cell receptor beta chains below was sequenced from the same sample in a study of CD8+ T cells in alopecia areata (dated by TCRdb to the late 2010s). Libraries came from the immunoSEQ multiplex PCR assay. RNA was extracted from all samples and reverse transcribed into cDNA as template for TCR sequencing. This immuneACCESS table, as held by TCRdb, lists in-frame sequences with V and J called but not all clones. Of the missing ones, under half trace to an unresolved V gene in checked studies; the others have no known cause. The table for this sample lists over 100,000 clones; 50% to 55% of them were counted only once. In total, the top ten clones hold roughly 0.45% of the sample. The time point label on this specimen signifies: 4 weeks on oral tofacitinib. The label giving this sample's treatment or condition can be read as: oral pan-JAK inhibitor, 5-10 mg twice daily. This sample comprised CD4+ T cells sorted from blood, obtained at week 4, from a patient treated with tofacitinib. The source is a human donor with alopecia areata.

This clone was found a few times. This sequence joins TRBV19 and TRBJ2-3; D remains ambiguous. This CDR3 has 13 residues. V lost 1 base and J lost 4, with 6 bases in between. Germline CDR1 LNHDA, CDR2 SQIVND (reference sequence). CDR3 amino acids: CASSIGLADTQYF. The CDR3 bases are TGTGCCAGTAGTATAGGGTTAGCAGATACGCAGTATTTT.

This clone has ten or more counts. V is TRBV6-1 and J is TRBJ2-3, with 8 bases aligning to TRBD2. CDR3 size: 15 residues. Trimming removed 8 bases from V and 5 bases from J; junction bases left unmatched: 12. Germline loops: CDR1 MNHNS, CDR2 SASEGT. In DNA form, the CDR3 reads TGTGCCAGCCCCCCGGTAGCGGGGAAAGGAGATACGCAGTATTTT. Amino acid sequence: CASPPVAGKGDTQYF.

The V and J genes are TRBV29-1 and TRBJ1-1; D gene ambiguous. This CDR3 contains 13 residues. V lost 1 base to trimming and J lost 2 bases, with 8 bases between them. Germline lookup yields CDR1 SQVTM and CDR2 ANQGSEA. As DNA, the CDR3 is TGCAGCGTTGAAGGCGGTGCTAACACTGAAGCTTTCTTT. Translated, it gives CSVEGGANTEAFF.

In this sample, this clone turned up a few times. This chain connects TRBV7-2 to TRBJ1-2; D is unresolved. Trimming removed 2 bases at V and 4 bases at J, with 17 bases between. This CDR3 region has 16 residues. CDR1 and CDR2 (germline): SGHTA, FQGNSA. CDR3 protein: CASSLLGSPGGYGYTF. CDR3 sequence (DNA): TGTGCCAGCAGCTTACTAGGCTCTCCCGGCGGCTATGGCTACACCTTC.

The rearrangement uses TRBV30 and TRBJ2-2; D unresolved. The CDR3 contains 14 residues. The germline V gene has CDR1 GTSNPN and CDR2 SVGIG (reference sequence). V lost 6 bases and J 2 bases, leaving 13 bases between the germline ends. The CDR3 DNA reads TGTGCCTGCCCATCCGGGTTTAACACCGGGGAGCTGTTTTTT. This translates into CACPSGFNTGELFF.

The chain joins TRBV6-5 to TRBJ1-2; 8 positions agree with TRBD1. Germline values: CDR1 MNHEY, CDR2 SVGAGI. V dropped 1 base and J dropped 2; count of bases not matched to a gene: 3. The CDR3 loop spans 15 amino acids. CDR3 amino acids: CASSYFAGGNYGYTF. CDR3 bases: TGTGCCAGCAGTTACTTCGCAGGGGGCAACTATGGCTACACCTTC.

This chain joins TRBV9 and TRBJ2-2, with D possibly being TRBD2 (5 bases). The CDR3 runs to 14 residues. Trimming took off 0 bases at V and 7 bases at J, with 10 bases between the two ends. The germline gives CDR1 SGDLS, CDR2 YYNGEE. The CDR3: CASSVGGFGGELFF. CDR3 bases: TGTGCCAGCAGCGTAGGAGGGTTTGGCGGGGAGCTGTTTTTT.

This clone was detected a few times. The chain uses TRBV29-1 and TRBJ1-5; 7 positions match TRBD1. From germline, CDR1 is SQVTM and CDR2 ANQGSEA. The CDR3 runs to 16 residues. Trimming took 6 bases from V and 0 from J; bases not matched to a gene: 11. CDR3 bases: TGCAGCGTGGCAACAGGGGCGAGCCATAGCAATCAGCCCCAGCATTTT. Protein sequence: CSVATGASHSNQPQHF.

The CDR3 reads CASSVGQGHEQYF. In DNA form, the CDR3 reads TGTGCCAGCAGTGTGGGACAGGGACACGAGCAGTACTTC. J is TRBJ2-7 and V is TRBV6-1; 9 nucleotides agree with TRBD1. The CDR3 loop spans 13 amino acids. J was trimmed by 5 bases and V by 4 bases; bases with no gene match: 3. Looked up from germline, CDR1 is MNHNS and CDR2 is SASEGT.

The chain is built from TRBV7-8 and TRBJ2-5; no firm D call. CDR3 size: 13 residues. CDR1 is SGHVS, CDR2 FQNEAQ, per germline. V lost 5 bases and J lost 4, with 11 bases in between. The CDR3 loop is CASSQSTRETQYF. The CDR3 nucleotides are TGTGCCAGCAGCCAGTCCACGCGAGAGACCCAGTACTTC.

The rearrangement uses TRBV30 and TRBJ1-2; D is unresolved. CDR1 and CDR2 (germline): GTSNPN, SVGIG (reference sequence). There are 13 residues in the CDR3. The V gene lost 0 bases and the J gene lost 6 bases, with 11 bases spanning the gap. The chain's CDR3 is CAWSVQRTNGYTF. Written as DNA, the CDR3 is TGTGCCTGGAGTGTACAGAGAACCAATGGCTACACCTTC.

CDR3 in amino acids: CAWTTGQFNYGYTF. The CDR3 nucleotides read TGTGCCTGGACTACCGGACAATTTAACTATGGCTACACCTTC. This sequence joins TRBV30 and TRBJ1-2; D may be TRBD1 (5 bases). CDR3 size: 14 residues. Trimming removed 4 bases at V and 1 base at J, with 13 bases between. In germline, CDR1 is GTSNPN, CDR2 SVGIG (reference sequence).

This chain connects TRBV27 to TRBJ1-5, with TRBD1 matching over 7 bases. This CDR3 is built from 16 residues. The ends lost 4 bases at V and 5 bases at J; junction bases unmatched: 11. Germline V lookup: CDR1 MNHEY, CDR2 SMNVEV (reference sequence). CDR3 region: CASSSGTVTGHQPQHF. For the CDR3, the DNA is TGTGCCAGCAGTTCAGGGACAGTTACCGGGCATCAGCCCCAGCATTTT.

The genes are TRBV9 and TRBJ1-6; 7 positions agree with TRBD1. Germline V lookup: CDR1 SGDLS, CDR2 YYNGEE. V trimming: 3 bases; J trimming: 9 bases; junction bases outside the gene matches: 9. This CDR3 region has 15 residues. The CDR3 DNA reads as TGTGCCAGCAGCGCTAGACAGGGATCGGTTTCACCCCTCCACTTT. Its translation is CASSARQGSVSPLHF.

The CDR3 here is CSAYSPGQLPYGYTF. Here the CDR3 DNA reads TGCAGCGCCTACTCCCCCGGCCAACTACCGTATGGCTACACCTTC. This sequence joins TRBV29-1 and TRBJ1-2; D is unresolved. The CDR3 contains 15 residues. V was trimmed by 7 bases and J by 5 bases, leaving 23 bases between them. Germline loops: CDR1 SQVTM, CDR2 ANQGSEA.

V and J are TRBV10-3 and TRBJ2-7, with a possible D match to TRBD1 (5 bases). Germline V CDR1 and CDR2: ENHRY, SYGVKD. V shed 7 bases and J shed 0 bases, with 10 bases lying between them. This CDR3 spans 13 amino acids. The CDR3 region is CAITKTDSYEQYF. CDR3 DNA sequence: TGTGCCATCACGAAGACAGACTCCTACGAGCAGTACTTC.

This rearrangement joins TRBV30 to TRBJ2-7; D possibly corresponds to TRBD1 (6 bases). Trimming stripped 5 bases from V and 3 bases from J, with 14 bases between. The CDR3 totals 13 residues. CDR1 GTSNPN and CDR2 SVGIG come from the germline V gene (reference sequence). In nucleotides, the CDR3 is TGTGCCTGGTCGACAGGAGGTTTCTACGAGCAGTACTTC. Translating it yields CAWSTGGFYEQYF.

This clone was seen only once. This chain links TRBV30 with TRBJ1-1, with D unresolved. Germline V gene data show CDR1 as GTSNPN and CDR2 as SVGIG (reference sequence). The CDR3 extends over 13 amino acids. The germline V and J ends were trimmed by 3 bases and 6 bases, with 14 bases remaining between them. The CDR3, as DNA: TGTGCCTGGAGGGAGTCAGTGGAACCTGAAGCTTTCTTT. Encoded protein: CAWRESVEPEAFF. The variable domain in full, completed from reference TRBV30 and TRBJ1-1, reads SQTIHQWPATLVQPVGSPLSLECTVEGTSNPNLYWYRQAAGRGLQLLFYSVGIGQISSEVPQNLSASRPQDRQFILSSKKLLLSDSGFYLCAWRESVEPEAFFGQGTRLTVV.

The chain employs TRBV7-6 and TRBJ2-6; TRBD1 aligns across 7 bases. The CDR3 is 16 residues long. V lost 5 bases to trimming and J lost 0 bases; unmatched junction nucleotides: 4. Germline V gives CDR1 SGHVS, CDR2 FNYEAQ. CDR3 coding DNA: TGTGCCAGCAGCCTACAGGGGCGCTCTGGGGCCAACGTCCTGACTTTC. Translation gives CASSLQGRSGANVLTF. Using reference TRBV7-6 and TRBJ2-6 for the parts outside the CDR3, the full variable domain is GAGVSQSPRYKVTKRGQDVALRCDPISGHVSLYWYRQALGQGPEFLTYFNYEAQQDKSGLPNDRFSAERPEGSISTLTIQRTEQRDSAMYRCASSLQGRSGANVLTFGAGSRLTVL.

This clone was observed once. The chain's CDR3 is CASSDRGAGNQPQHF. The CDR3 region has the DNA TGTGCCAGCAGTGACAGGGGCGCGGGCAATCAGCCCCAGCATTTT. V gene TRBV27 combines with J gene TRBJ1-5, with 8 bases matching TRBD1. V was clipped by 5 bases and J by 2 bases; unmatched bases: 5. In germline, CDR1 is MNHEY, CDR2 SMNVEV (reference sequence). There are 15 residues in the CDR3.

Regarding this clone: Germline is not matched at one junction end, which may reflect a read error. This sequence joins TRBV4-1 and TRBJ1-1, with TRBD1 matching over 8 bases. The CDR3 consists of 17 residues. Germline V gives CDR1 MGHRA, CDR2 YSYEKL. The CDR3 loop is CASSQDPRQGAHTEAFF. CDR3 nucleotide sequence: TGCGCCAGCAGCCAAGATCCTCGGCAGGGGGCCCACACCGAAGCTTTCTTT.

The V gene is TRBV27, the J gene TRBJ2-7; 8 bases are shared with TRBD1. This CDR3 is 17 amino acids long. Germline loops: CDR1 MNHEY, CDR2 SMNVEV (reference sequence). Trimming removed 5 bases from V and 2 bases from J; junction bases left unmatched: 14. The CDR3 here is CASSPSPSGTGTYEQYF. The DNA of the CDR3 is TGTGCCAGCAGTCCCTCCCCATCCGGGACAGGAACCTACGAGCAGTACTTC.

This clone was observed a handful of times. This rearrangement joins TRBV7-2 to TRBJ2-1; D possibly uses TRBD1 or TRBD2 (6 bases each). The germline gives CDR1 SGHTA, CDR2 FQGNSA. This CDR3 has 17 residues. V lost 2 bases and J lost 1, with 15 bases in between. The CDR3 here is CASSLRGRRSSYNEQFF. In nucleotides, the CDR3 is TGTGCCAGCAGCTTACGGGGGCGTCGCAGTTCCTACAATGAGCAGTTCTTC.

This clone was seen more than once but under ten times. The chain employs TRBV5-1 and TRBJ2-6; D unresolved. The germline gives CDR1 SGHRS, CDR2 YFSETQ. This CDR3 is 16 amino acids long. Trimming left V 0 bases short and J 4 bases short, with 11 bases between. The CDR3 coding sequence is TGCGCCAGCAGCTTGGGGGCTCTCACCGGGGCCAACGTCCTGACTTTC. Translating gives CASSLGALTGANVLTF.